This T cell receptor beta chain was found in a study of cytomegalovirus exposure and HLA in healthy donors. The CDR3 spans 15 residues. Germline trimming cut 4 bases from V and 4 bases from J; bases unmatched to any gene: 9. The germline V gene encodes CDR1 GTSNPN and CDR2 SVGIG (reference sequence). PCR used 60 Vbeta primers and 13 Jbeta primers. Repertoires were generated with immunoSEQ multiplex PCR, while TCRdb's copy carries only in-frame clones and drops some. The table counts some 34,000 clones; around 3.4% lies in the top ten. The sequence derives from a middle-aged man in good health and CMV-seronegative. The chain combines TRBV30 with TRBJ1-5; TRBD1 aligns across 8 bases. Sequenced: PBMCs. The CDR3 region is CAWTGKTGANQPQHF. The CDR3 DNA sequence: TGTGCCTGGACCGGAAAGACAGGGGCTAATCAGCCCCAGCATTTT. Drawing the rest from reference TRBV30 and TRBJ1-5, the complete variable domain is SQTIHQWPATLVQPVGSPLSLECTVEGTSNPNLYWYRQAAGRGLQLLFYSVGIGQISSEVPQNLSASRPQDRQFILSSKKLLLSDSGFYLCAWTGKTGANQPQHFGDGTRLSIL.